The entry below describes one T cell receptor beta chain. Its antigen is currently unknown. The CDR3 is made up of 14 amino acids. V was clipped by 6 bases and J by 5 bases, with 16 bases between them. Patients having uncontrolled infection, another autoimmune disease, pregnancy or lactation were not included. Fresh peripheral blood, roughly 9.8 ml of it, supplied the PBMCs. This sample was included in a study of T cells in Graves' hyperthyroidism and ophthalmopathy. Study outcomes and limitations: A median about 7 months before onset, the model predicted ophthalmopathy. Ophthalmopathy was separated from stable hyperthyroidism by a 13 V-J model.

Amplification yielded TCR beta CDR3 regions, with RNA transcripts as the source. The HTBI set primed first-round TCR CDR3 RT-PCR. TCRdb analysed the multiplex PCR reads with MiXCR anew, one entry per CDR3 protein. Of about 250,000 distinct CDR3 sequences in the sample, about 25% were seen once. The specimen was blood. The chain couples TRBV12-3 or TRBV12-4 to TRBJ2-5, with TRBD2 as a possible D gene (5 bases). The receptor comes from a woman aged 40 to 50 with Graves' ophthalmopathy. The CDR3 nucleotides are TGTGCCAGCAGCCGTCTAGAGGGCAAGGAGACCCAGTACTTC. It translates to CASSRLEGKETQYF.